The entry that follows covers one T cell receptor beta chain sequence. Antigen specificity is unknown. This record comes from a study of Ad26.COV2.S vaccination and SARS-CoV-2 variants. Using immunoSEQ multiplex PCR, the repertoire was profiled, and TCRdb retains in-frame clones only, with some absent. Among some 350,000 clones, about 90% were seen once, and the ten largest hold 3.9%. Study conclusions and caveats: Vaccinees displayed broader spike-specific TCR repertoires than placebo recipients. Estimates derived from TCR breadth and depth analyses may have underestimated total T cell responses. It was found that vaccine and placebo recipients had similar non-spike TCR breadth.

The CDR3 loop spans 19 amino acids. Trimming cost V 0 bases and J 0 bases; bases outside gene matches: 8. CDR1 is ENHRY, CDR2 SYGVKD, per germline. The TCR originated in a human donor who had recovered from COVID-19. The genes are TRBV10-3 and TRBJ2-1; 10 bases agree with TRBD2. The source was peripheral blood, collected after recovery from COVID-19. The CDR3 is CAISESRLAGASSYNEQFF. The CDR3 nucleotides read TGTGCCATCAGTGAGTCGAGGCTAGCGGGGGCGAGCTCCTACAATGAGCAGTTCTTC.